This record covers a single T cell receptor (beta chain). Germline loops: CDR1 SNHLY, CDR2 FYNNEI. The CDR3 length is 14 residues. The germline V and J ends were trimmed by 2 bases and 3 bases, with 10 bases remaining between them. The data derive from a study of cytomegalovirus exposure and HLA in healthy donors. Data came from immunoSEQ multiplex PCR; TCRdb stores just in-frame clones and leaves some out. The sample comprises 200,000 to 250,000 clones, less than 85% of which are singletons, and around 5.6% rests with the top ten. The receptor comes from a young woman in good health and CMV-seronegative. Sequenced sample: PBMCs. The V and J genes are TRBV2 and TRBJ1-2; TRBD1 might be the D (5 bases). This CDR3 reads CASSELGGDYGYTF. Here the CDR3 DNA reads TGTGCCAGCAGTGAATTGGGAGGGGACTATGGCTACACCTTC.